Below, 13 T cell receptor beta chains from the same sample are listed, as sequenced in a study of blood T cell repertoires in COVID-19. Sequencing used immunoSEQ multiplex PCR; TCRdb keeps in-frame clones, though not all of them. The profile shows some 30,000 clones, 90% to 95% of them singletons. Sequenced sample: peripheral blood. These receptor sequences come from a man aged 50 or older with active COVID-19.

V and J are TRBV7-2 and TRBJ2-1; 9 nucleotides agree with TRBD2. V gave up 3 bases and J gave up 2 bases; unmatched junction bases: 2. The CDR3 contains 15 residues. Per germline, CDR1 SGHTA and CDR2 FQGNSA. CDR3 nucleotide sequence: TGTGCCAGCAGCTTCGGACTAGCGCCCTACAATGAGCAGTTCTTC. Its protein product is CASSFGLAPYNEQFF. Complete variable domain (other parts from reference TRBV7-2 and TRBJ2-1): GAGVSQSPSNKVTEKGKDVELRCDPISGHTALYWYRQSLGQGLEFLIYFQGNSAPDKSGLPSDRFSAERTGGSVSTLTIQRTQQEDSAVYLCASSFGLAPYNEQFFGPGTRLTVL.

The DNA for the CDR3 is TGTGCCAGCAGCACCTCAGGGTCCGAGCAGTACTTC. Translation gives CASSTSGSEQYF. The chain links TRBV7-9 to TRBJ2-7; D might be TRBD1 (5 bases). The CDR3 runs to 12 residues. Germline V gene sequence: CDR1 SEHNR, CDR2 FQNEAQ (reference sequence). Trimming took 5 bases from V and 6 from J, leaving 11 bases between them.

The chain carries TRBV19 and TRBJ1-5, with D unclear. The CDR3 runs to 12 residues. Germline V gene lookup returns CDR1 LNHDA and CDR2 SQIVND (reference sequence). Trimming cost V 3 bases and J 7 bases, with 7 bases left between them. CDR3 DNA: TGTGCCAGTAGTATCCCCTCCCAGCCCCAGCATTTT. Its translation: CASSIPSQPQHF.

The chain employs TRBV7-5 and TRBJ2-6; the D call in the table, TRBD1, was not verified against the DNA. TRBV7-5 is listed as a pseudogene. This CDR3 comprises 15 residues. The CDR3 DNA sequence: TGTGCCAGAAGCAAGGGACAGTGGAGGGCCAACGTCCTGACTTTC. Translated: CARSKGQWRANVLTF.

This sequence joins TRBV15 and TRBJ1-2; D possibly corresponds to TRBD1 (5 bases). CDR3 size: 14 residues. V shed 5 bases and J shed 2 bases, with 12 bases lying between them. CDR1 is LNHNV, CDR2 YYDKDF, per germline (reference sequence). The DNA of the CDR3 is TGTGCCACCAGCGGATTGACAGCAAACTATGGCTACACCTTC. It translates to CATSGLTANYGYTF. Filled out from reference TRBV15 and TRBJ1-2, the complete variable domain reads DAMVIQNPRYQVTQFGKPVTLSCSQTLNHNVMYWYQQKSSQAPKLLFHYYDKDFNNEADTPDNFQSRRPNTSFCFLDIRSPGLGDTAMYLCATSGLTANYGYTFGSGTRLTVV.

The chain carries TRBV7-9 and TRBJ1-1; the D is unclear. There are 12 residues in the CDR3. Germline values: CDR1 SEHNR, CDR2 FQNEAQ (reference sequence). The V end lost 3 bases, the J end lost 2 bases, and 4 bases lay between the germline ends. The CDR3 is CASSFLNTEAFF. Here the CDR3 DNA reads TGTGCCAGCAGCTTTCTTAACACTGAAGCTTTCTTT.

The rearrangement joins TRBV11-2 to TRBJ2-5; TRBD2 matches at 8 bases. V shed 5 bases, J shed 8 bases, and the junction held 13 bases outside the gene matches. Germline CDR1 reads SGHAT; CDR2 reads FQNNGV. This CDR3 spans 15 amino acids. CDR3 amino acids: CASSTRGGTRDTQYF. As DNA, the CDR3 is TGTGCCAGCAGCACCCGCGGGGGGACCCGTGACACCCAGTACTTC.

V is TRBV18 and J is TRBJ2-7, with a tentative D call TRBD1 (6 bases). V was cut by 0 bases and J by 5 bases, with 11 bases left in between. The CDR3 has 14 amino acids. Germline CDR1 and CDR2: KGHSH and LQKENI. The CDR3 DNA reads as TGTGCCAGCTCACCACCACAGGGTACCCACGAGCAGTACTTC. Translation: CASSPPQGTHEQYF.

The chain couples TRBV7-6 to TRBJ1-5, with 12 bases aligning to TRBD1. The V and J ends lost 5 bases and 2 bases, in that order; junction bases with no gene match: 7. Germline V lookup: CDR1 SGHVS, CDR2 FNYEAQ. The CDR3 totals 17 residues. CDR3 amino acids: CASSGTGGPFCNQPQHF. Written as DNA, the CDR3 is TGTGCCAGCAGCGGGACAGGGGGCCCTTTCTGCAATCAGCCCCAGCATTTT.

This clone has only a few counts. The chain employs TRBV21-1 and TRBJ1-1; no check of the table's D call, TRBD1, against the DNA was made. TRBV21-1 constitutes a pseudogene. The CDR3 extends over 15 amino acids. CDR3 protein: CASSKVGTGGTEAFF. CDR3 nucleotides: TGTGCCAGCAGCAAAGTAGGGACAGGGGGCACTGAAGCTTTCTTT.

The V and J genes are TRBV30 and TRBJ1-6; D is unclear. This CDR3 has 15 amino acids. Germline CDR1 GTSNPN, CDR2 SVGIG (reference sequence). V was clipped by 1 base and J by 4 bases, with 11 bases between them. The CDR3 loop reads CAWSGRSFYNSPLHF. In DNA form, the CDR3 reads TGTGCCTGGAGTGGTCGGAGCTTTTATAATTCACCCCTCCACTTT.

The chain is built from TRBV5-1 and TRBJ2-7; TRBD2 matches 8 bases. This CDR3 is built from 15 residues. Germline CDR1 reads SGHRS; CDR2 reads YFSETQ. The junction had 12 bases not matched to a gene; V was cut back by 4 bases and J by 6 bases. In nucleotides, the CDR3 is TGCGCCAGCAGCCCTACCGGGACGGGGGGGTCCGAGCAGTACTTC. This encodes CASSPTGTGGSEQYF.

As DNA, the CDR3 is TGTGCCAGCAGCTTATTCGGGGGAGAGACCTATGGCTACACCTTC. This encodes CASSLFGGETYGYTF. The rearrangement links TRBV7-3 to TRBJ1-2, with D possibly being TRBD1 (5 bases). Germline V CDR1 and CDR2: SGHTA, FQGTGA. The CDR3 is 15 residues long. V was clipped by 2 bases and J by 4 bases, with 14 bases between them.